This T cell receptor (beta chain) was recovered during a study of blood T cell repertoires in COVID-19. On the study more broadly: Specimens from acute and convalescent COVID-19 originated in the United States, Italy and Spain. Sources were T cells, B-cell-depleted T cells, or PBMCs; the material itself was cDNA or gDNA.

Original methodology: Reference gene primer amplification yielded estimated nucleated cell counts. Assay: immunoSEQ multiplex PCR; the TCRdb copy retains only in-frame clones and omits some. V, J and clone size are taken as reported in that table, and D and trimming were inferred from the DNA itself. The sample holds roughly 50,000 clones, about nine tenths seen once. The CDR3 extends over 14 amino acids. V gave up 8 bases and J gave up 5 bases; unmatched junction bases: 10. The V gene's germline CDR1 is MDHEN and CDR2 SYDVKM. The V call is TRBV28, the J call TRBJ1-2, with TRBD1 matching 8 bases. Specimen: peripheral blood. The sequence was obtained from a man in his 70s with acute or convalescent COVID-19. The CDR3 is CASSLQGQDYGYTF. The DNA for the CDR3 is TGTGCCAGCTCACTACAGGGACAGGATTATGGCTACACCTTC.